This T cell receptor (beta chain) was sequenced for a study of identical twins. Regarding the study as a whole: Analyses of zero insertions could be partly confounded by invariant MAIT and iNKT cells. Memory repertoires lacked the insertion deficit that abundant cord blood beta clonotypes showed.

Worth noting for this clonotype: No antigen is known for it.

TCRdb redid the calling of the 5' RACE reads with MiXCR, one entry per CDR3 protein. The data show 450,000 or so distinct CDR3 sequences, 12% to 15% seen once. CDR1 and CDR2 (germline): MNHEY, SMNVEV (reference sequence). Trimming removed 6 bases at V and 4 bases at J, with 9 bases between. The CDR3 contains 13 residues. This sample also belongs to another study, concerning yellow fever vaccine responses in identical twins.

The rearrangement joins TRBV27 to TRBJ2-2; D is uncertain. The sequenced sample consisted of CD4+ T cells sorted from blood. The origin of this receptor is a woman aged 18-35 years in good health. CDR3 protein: CASRPQFTGELFF. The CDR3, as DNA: TGTGCCAGCAGGCCTCAATTCACCGGGGAGCTGTTTTTT.